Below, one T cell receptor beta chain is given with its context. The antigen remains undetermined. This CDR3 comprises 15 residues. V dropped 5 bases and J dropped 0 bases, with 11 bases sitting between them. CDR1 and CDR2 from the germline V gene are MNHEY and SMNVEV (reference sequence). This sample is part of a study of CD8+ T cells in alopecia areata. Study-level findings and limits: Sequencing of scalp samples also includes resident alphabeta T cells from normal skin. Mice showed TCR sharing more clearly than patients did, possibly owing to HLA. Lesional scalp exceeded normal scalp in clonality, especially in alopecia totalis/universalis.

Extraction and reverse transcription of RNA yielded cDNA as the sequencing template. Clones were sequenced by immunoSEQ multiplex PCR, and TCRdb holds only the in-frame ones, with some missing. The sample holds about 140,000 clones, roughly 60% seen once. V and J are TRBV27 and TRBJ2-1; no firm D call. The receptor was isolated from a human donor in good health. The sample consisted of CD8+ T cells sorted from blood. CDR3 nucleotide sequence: TGTGCCAGCAGTCTCCTATTTGTCTCCTACAATGAGCAGTTCTTC. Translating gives CASSLLFVSYNEQFF.